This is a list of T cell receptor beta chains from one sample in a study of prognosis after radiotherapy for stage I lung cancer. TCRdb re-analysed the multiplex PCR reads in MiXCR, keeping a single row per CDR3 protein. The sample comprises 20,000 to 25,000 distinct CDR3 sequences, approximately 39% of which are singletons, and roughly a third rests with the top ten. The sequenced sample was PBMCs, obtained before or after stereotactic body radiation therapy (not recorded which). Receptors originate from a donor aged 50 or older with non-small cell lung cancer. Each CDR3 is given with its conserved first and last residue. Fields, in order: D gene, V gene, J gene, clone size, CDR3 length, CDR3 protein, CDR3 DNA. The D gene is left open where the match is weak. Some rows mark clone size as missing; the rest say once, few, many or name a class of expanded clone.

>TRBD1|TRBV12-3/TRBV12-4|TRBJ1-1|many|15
CASSRPGQGGTEAFF
TGTGCCAGCAGTCGGCCGGGACAGGGGGGCACTGAAGCTTTCTTT
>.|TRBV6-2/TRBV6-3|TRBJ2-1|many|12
CASSTKYNEQFF
TGTGCCAGCAGTACCAAGTACAATGAGCAGTTCTTC
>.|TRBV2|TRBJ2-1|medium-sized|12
CASSVLRHEQFF
TGTGCCAGCAGTGTTTTGAGGCATGAGCAGTTCTTC
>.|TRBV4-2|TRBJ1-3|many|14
CASSQDRGVNTIYF
TGTGCCAGCAGCCAAGATAGAGGAGTGAACACCATATATTTT
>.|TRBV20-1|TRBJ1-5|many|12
CSGWAEGQPQHF
TGCAGTGGATGGGCAGAAGGTCAGCCCCAGCATTTT
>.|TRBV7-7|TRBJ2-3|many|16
CASSLESGTSLDTQYF
TGTGCTAGCAGCTTAGAATCGGGAACTAGCCTAGATACGCAGTATTTT
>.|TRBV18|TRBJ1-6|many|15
CASSFDAADNSPLHF
TGTGCCAGCTCATTTGACGCTGCCGATAATTCACCCCTCCACTTT
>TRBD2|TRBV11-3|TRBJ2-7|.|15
CASSLTSWTSYEQYF
TGTGCCAGCAGCTTGACTAGCTGGACATCGTACGAGCAGTACTTC
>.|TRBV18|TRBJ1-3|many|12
CASSPTSDTIYF
TGTGCCAGCTCACCAACGTCGGACACCATATATTTT
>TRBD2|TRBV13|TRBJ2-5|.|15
CASRPSSGSWETQYF
TGTGCCAGCAGACCCAGTAGCGGGAGTTGGGAGACGCAGTACTTC
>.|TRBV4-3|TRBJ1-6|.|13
CASSQDTDSPLHF
TGCGCCAGCAGCCAAGACACAGATTCACCCCTCCACTTT
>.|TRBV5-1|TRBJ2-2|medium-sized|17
CASSPGVGMRTPGSCFF
.
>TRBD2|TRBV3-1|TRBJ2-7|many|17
CASSQRTSGMRPYEQYF
TGTGCCAGCAGCCAAAGGACTAGCGGGATGCGCCCCTACGAGCAGTACTTC
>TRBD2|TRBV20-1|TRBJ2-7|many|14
CSADDGTSGNEQYF
TGCAGTGCTGACGACGGGACTAGCGGGAACGAGCAGTACTTC
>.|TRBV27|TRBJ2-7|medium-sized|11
CASSLGPRMYF
TGTGCCAGCAGTTTAGGGCCACGGATGTACTTC
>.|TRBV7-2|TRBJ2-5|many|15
CASSSFPRGGETQYF
TGTGCCAGCAGTTCCTTTCCCAGGGGTGGAGAGACCCAGTACTTC
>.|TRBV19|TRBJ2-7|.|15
CVSSVAWGVGYEQYF
TGTGTCAGTAGTGTCGCATGGGGCGTGGGCTACGAGCAGTACTTC
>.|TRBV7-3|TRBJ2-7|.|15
CASSPQGTGGYEQYF
TGTGCCAGCAGCCCGCAGGGAACTGGGGGCTACGAGCAGTACTTC
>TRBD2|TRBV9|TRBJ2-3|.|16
CASSRGLAGGPDTQYF
TGTGCCAGCAGCCGGGGGCTAGCGGGAGGGCCAGATACGCAGTATTTT
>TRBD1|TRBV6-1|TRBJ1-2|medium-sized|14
CASSDFGTDYGYTF
TGTGCCAGCAGTGACTTCGGGACAGACTATGGCTACACCTTC
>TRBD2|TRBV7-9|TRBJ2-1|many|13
CASSSVPGLEQFF
TGTGCCAGCAGCTCAGTCCCGGGACTAGAGCAGTTCTTC
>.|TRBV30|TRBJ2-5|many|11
CAWSGRETQYF
TGTGCCTGGAGTGGGCGAGAGACCCAGTACTTC
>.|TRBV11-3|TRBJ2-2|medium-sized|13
CASSLSMTGELFF
TGTGCCAGCAGCTTATCCATGACCGGGGAGCTGTTTTTT
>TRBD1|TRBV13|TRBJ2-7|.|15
CASSLSGQGSYEQYF
TGTGCCAGCAGCTTATCGGGACAGGGGTCCTACGAGCAGTACTTC
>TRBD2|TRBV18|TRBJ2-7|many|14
CASSPDLAGGEQYF
TGTGCCAGCTCACCAGACCTAGCGGGAGGTGAGCAGTACTTC
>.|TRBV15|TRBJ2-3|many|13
CATSRVLVDTQYF
TGTGCCACCAGCAGAGTCTTGGTAGATACGCAGTATTTT
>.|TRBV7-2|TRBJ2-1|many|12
CASSLVGVEQFF
TGTGCCAGCAGCTTAGTCGGGGTTGAGCAGTTCTTC